This TCR beta chain was sequenced in a study of control samples from healthy donors and cancer patients (TCRdb year 2020). Turning to this clone: Its specific antigen is unknown. Qualities for individual bases were not recorded, and no much larger clone is one base off.

Library preparation employed the immunoSEQ multiplex PCR assay. Drawn from immuneACCESS, this table holds only the in-frame rearrangements with V and J called that TCRdb kept. Clones are partly lost; checked studies trace under half to an unresolved V gene and leave the rest unexplained. For this sample the table gives around 90,000 clones, of which around four fifths were detected only once. The biggest ten clones account for roughly 19% of the sample. Counted from cysteine to phenylalanine, this CDR3 has 16 amino acids. Only the CDR3 portion is preserved as DNA: 48 bases, with reading frame beginning at the first base. Germline trimming: 1 base from V, 5 bases from J; junction bases outside gene matches: 9. CDR1 and CDR2 are drawn from the germline V gene: SGHVS, FQNEAQ.

Sequencing input: blood. The clonotype was recovered from a man aged 25 to 40 in good health. The rearranged segments are TRBV7-8 and TRBJ2-7, with TRBD1 matching 9 junction bases. The CDR3 in this case is CASSLEGTGRGDEQYF. The DNA reads as follows: TGTGCCAGCAGCTTAGAGGGGACAGGGAGGGGGGACGAGCAGTACTTC. The variable domain in full, with residues beyond the CDR3 obtained from the reference TRBV7-8 and TRBJ2-7 genes, is GAGVSQSPRYKVAKRGQDVALRCDPISGHVSLFWYQQALGQGPEFLTYFQNEAQLDKSGLPSDRFFAERPEGSVSTLKIQRTQQEDSAVYLCASSLEGTGRGDEQYFGPGTRLTVT.